The 12 T cell receptor beta chains presented below share a single source sample, sequenced in a study of identifying expanded T cells in peripheral blood. TCRdb's table, derived via immunoSEQ multiplex PCR, lists solely in-frame clones and lacks some. The sample lists fewer than 55,000 clones, approximately 82% occurring once. The sequencing input was blood. The receptors come from a person aged 18-70 years in good health.

The chain couples TRBV6-6 to TRBJ1-3, with D possibly being TRBD1 (5 bases). CDR3 length: 16 amino acids. V lost 3 bases, J lost 2 bases, and 14 bases lay in between. Germline V gives CDR1 MNHNY, CDR2 SVGAGI (reference sequence). CDR3: CASSYSGRVTGNTIYF. The CDR3 DNA reads TGTGCCAGCAGTTATTCAGGCAGGGTCACTGGAAACACCATATATTTT.

This chain joins TRBV19 and TRBJ1-2; D remains ambiguous. The V and J ends lost 1 base and 7 bases respectively, with 10 bases between them. This CDR3 spans 13 amino acids. Germline V gene sequence: CDR1 LNHDA, CDR2 SQIVND (reference sequence). The CDR3 bases are TGTGCCAGTAGTATAGCCCGGCAAGGTGGCTACACCTTC. It encodes CASSIARQGGYTF.

This clone was counted a few times. V gene TRBV6-5 combines with J gene TRBJ1-1; D is uncertain. This CDR3 region has 13 residues. Germline lookup yields CDR1 MNHEY and CDR2 SVGAGI. Trimming removed 6 bases from V and 5 bases from J, with 13 bases in between. CDR3: CASSTVAGTEAFF. Written as DNA, the CDR3 is TGTGCCAGCAGCACAGTGGCAGGTACTGAAGCTTTCTTT.

This chain joins TRBV18 and TRBJ2-7; a possible D gene is TRBD2 (5 bases). There are 11 residues in the CDR3. Trimming removed 3 bases from V and 5 bases from J, with 5 bases in between. Germline V gene sequence: CDR1 KGHSH, CDR2 LQKENI. Here the CDR3 DNA reads TGTGCCAGCTCACCGGGAGACGAGCAGTACTTC. Translating gives CASSPGDEQYF.

This chain joins TRBV4-2 and TRBJ2-4; D gene ambiguous. Per the germline V gene, CDR1 is LGHNA and CDR2 is YNFKEQ. The CDR3 is made up of 16 amino acids. V was clipped by 0 bases and J by 0 bases, with 9 bases between them. The CDR3 loop reads CASSQDFAVAKNIQYF. CDR3 coding DNA: TGTGCCAGCAGCCAAGATTTTGCCGTAGCCAAAAACATTCAGTACTTC.

This chain links TRBV2 with TRBJ2-3; 8 bases line up with TRBD2. Germline V gene data show CDR1 as SNHLY and CDR2 as FYNNEI. The CDR3 runs to 14 residues. V lost 8 bases to trimming and J lost 3 bases; unmatched junction nucleotides: 7. The CDR3 DNA reads TGTGCCAGCGGGATTATAGCGGGGACAGATACGCAGTATTTT. It codes for CASGIIAGTDTQYF.

This chain links TRBV6-5 with TRBJ1-4; no definite D call. CDR1 and CDR2 from the germline V gene are MNHEY and SVGAGI. V shed 2 bases and J shed 7 bases, with 5 bases lying between them. The CDR3 sequence is 12 residues long. The CDR3 is CASSYMGEKLFF. CDR3 bases: TGTGCCAGCAGTTACATGGGTGAAAAACTGTTTTTT.

V and J are TRBV2 and TRBJ2-3, with TRBD2 matching 8 bases. Germline trimming cut 3 bases from V and 2 bases from J; bases unmatched to any gene: 4. CDR3 length: 15 amino acids. The germline V gene has CDR1 SNHLY and CDR2 FYNNEI. CDR3 region: CASSDGGGFTDTQYF. As DNA, the CDR3 is TGTGCCAGCAGTGATGGCGGGGGGTTCACAGATACGCAGTATTTT.

The chain employs TRBV2 and TRBJ2-1; TRBD2 matches at 10 bases. Germline-derived CDR1 and CDR2 are SNHLY and FYNNEI. The CDR3 consists of 18 residues. V shed 4 bases, J shed 0 bases, and the junction held 9 bases outside the gene matches. CDR3 bases: TGTGCCAGCAGTGGTGGGTTGACTAGCGGGCTCTCCTACAATGAGCAGTTCTTC. Translated, it gives CASSGGLTSGLSYNEQFF. The variable domain in full, with the rest retrieved from reference TRBV2 and TRBJ2-1, is EPEVTQTPSHQVTQMGQEVILRCVPISNHLYFYWYRQILGQKVEFLVSFYNNEISEKSEIFDDQFSVERPDGSNFTLKIRSTKLEDSAMYFCASSGGLTSGLSYNEQFFGPGTRLTVL.

The chain combines TRBV9 with TRBJ2-7; 7 positions agree with TRBD1. There are 13 residues in the CDR3. The germline gives CDR1 SGDLS, CDR2 YYNGEE. V was pared by 0 bases and J by 6 bases, with 3 bases of the junction left unmatched. CDR3 nucleotide sequence: TGTGCCAGCAGCGTAGAGGGACAGCGCGAGCAGTACTTC. Protein: CASSVEGQREQYF.

V usage is TRBV19 and J usage is TRBJ2-7; unclear D gene. Deletions cut 5 bases from V and 0 bases from J, with 11 bases between. Germline V CDR1 and CDR2: LNHDA, SQIVND (reference sequence). The CDR3 has 14 residues. The CDR3 loop reads CASSFQIGSYEQYF. In DNA form, the CDR3 reads TGTGCCAGTAGTTTCCAGATAGGCTCCTACGAGCAGTACTTC. The entire variable domain, with the rest obtained from reference TRBV19 and TRBJ2-7, is as follows: DGGITQSPKYLFRKEGQNVTLSCEQNLNHDAMYWYRQDPGQGLRLIYYSQIVNDFQKGDIAEGYSVSREKKESFPLTVTSAQKNPTAFYLCASSFQIGSYEQYFGPGTRLTVT.

This clone has a single count. The chain has TRBV5-1 and TRBJ1-4; 8 bases fit TRBD1. This CDR3 has 16 residues. Germline V gene data show CDR1 as SGHRS and CDR2 as YFSETQ. The V segment lost 2 bases and the J segment 0 bases; nucleotides outside the gene matches: 3. DNA of the CDR3: TGCGCCAGCAGCTTCCAGGGGGCTGCAACTAATGAAAAACTGTTTTTT. Translation gives CASSFQGAATNEKLFF.